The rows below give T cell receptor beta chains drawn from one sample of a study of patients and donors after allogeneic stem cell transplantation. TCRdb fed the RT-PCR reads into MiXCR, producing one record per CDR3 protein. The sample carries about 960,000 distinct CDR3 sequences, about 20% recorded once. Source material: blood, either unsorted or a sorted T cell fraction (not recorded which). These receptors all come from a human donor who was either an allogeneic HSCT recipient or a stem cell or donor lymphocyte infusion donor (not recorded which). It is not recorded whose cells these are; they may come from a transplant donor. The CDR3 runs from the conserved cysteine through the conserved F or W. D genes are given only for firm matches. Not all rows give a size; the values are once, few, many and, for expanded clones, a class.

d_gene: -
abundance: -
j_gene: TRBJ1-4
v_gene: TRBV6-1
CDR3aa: CASSRDRSTTNEKLFF
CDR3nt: TGTGCCAGCAGCCGAGACAGGTCCACAACTAATGAAAAACTGTTTTTT

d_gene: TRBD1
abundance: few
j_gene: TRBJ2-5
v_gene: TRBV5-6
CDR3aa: CASSLMGQQETQYF
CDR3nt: TGTGCCAGCAGCTTGATGGGACAGCAAGAGACCCAGTACTTC

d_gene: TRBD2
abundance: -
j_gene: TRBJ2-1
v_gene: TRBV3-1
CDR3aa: CASSQKGLAGVEQFF
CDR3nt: TGTGCCAGCAGCCAGAAGGGGCTAGCGGGAGTCGAGCAGTTCTTC

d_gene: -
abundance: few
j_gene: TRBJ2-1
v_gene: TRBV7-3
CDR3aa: CASSENNNEQFF
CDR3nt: TGTGCCAGCAGCGAAAACAACAATGAGCAGTTCTTC

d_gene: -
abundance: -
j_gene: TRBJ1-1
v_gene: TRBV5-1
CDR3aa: CASRNRTGPDTEAFF
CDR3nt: TGCGCCAGCAGAAATAGAACAGGGCCGGACACTGAAGCTTTCTTT

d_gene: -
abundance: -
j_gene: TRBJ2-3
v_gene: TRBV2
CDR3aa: CASSMNQGNTQYF
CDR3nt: TGTGCCAGCAGTATGAACCAGGGGAATACGCAGTATTTT

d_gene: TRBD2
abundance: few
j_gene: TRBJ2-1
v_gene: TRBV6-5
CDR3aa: CASSFLTSGRENEQFF
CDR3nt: TGTGCCAGCAGTTTTCTGACTAGCGGGAGGGAGAATGAGCAGTTCTTC

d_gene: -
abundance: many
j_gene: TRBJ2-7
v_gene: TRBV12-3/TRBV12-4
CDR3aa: CASSTGLKHSYEQYF
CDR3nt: TGTGCCAGCAGTACCGGACTTAAACACTCCTACGAGCAGTACTTC

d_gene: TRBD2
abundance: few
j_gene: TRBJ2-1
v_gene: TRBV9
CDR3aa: CASSSGLAGGLYNEQFF
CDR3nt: TGTGCCAGCAGCTCAGGACTAGCGGGAGGACTATACAATGAGCAGTTCTTC

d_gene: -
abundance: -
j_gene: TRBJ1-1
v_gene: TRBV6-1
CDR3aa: CASSTGRMRMNTEAFF
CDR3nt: TGTGCCAGCAGTACAGGGAGAATGCGAATGAACACTGAAGCTTTCTTT

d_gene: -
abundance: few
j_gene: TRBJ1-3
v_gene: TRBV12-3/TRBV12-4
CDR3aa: CASRSSPGDSGNTIYF
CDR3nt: TGTGCCAGCAGATCATCTCCAGGGGACTCTGGAAACACCATATATTTT

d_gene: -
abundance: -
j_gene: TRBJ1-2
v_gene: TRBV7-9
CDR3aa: CASKPAGDYGYTF
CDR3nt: TGTGCCAGCAAGCCAGCGGGTGACTATGGCTACACCTTC

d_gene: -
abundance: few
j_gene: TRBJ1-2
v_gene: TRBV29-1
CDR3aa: CSVAGTSNYGYTF
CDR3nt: TGCAGCGTTGCCGGGACTTCTAACTATGGCTACACCTTC

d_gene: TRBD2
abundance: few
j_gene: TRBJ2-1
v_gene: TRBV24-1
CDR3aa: CATSDQGLAEQFF
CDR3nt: TGTGCCACCAGTGACCAAGGACTAGCGGAGCAGTTCTTC

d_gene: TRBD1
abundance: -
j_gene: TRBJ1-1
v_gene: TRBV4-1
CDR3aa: CASSYRQGSTEAFF
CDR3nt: TGCGCCAGCAGCTACCGACAGGGGAGCACTGAAGCTTTCTTT

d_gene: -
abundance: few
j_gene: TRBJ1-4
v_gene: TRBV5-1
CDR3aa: CASSSAPPSTNEKLFF
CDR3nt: TGCGCCAGCAGCTCCGCGCCACCTTCAACTAATGAAAAACTGTTTTTT

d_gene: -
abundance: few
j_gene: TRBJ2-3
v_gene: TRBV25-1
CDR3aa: CASTLGAFTDTQYF
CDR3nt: TGTGCCAGCACCCTAGGAGCTTTCACAGATACGCAGTATTTT